A single sample gave rise to the 24 T cell receptor beta chains below, sequenced in a study of cytomegalovirus exposure and HLA in healthy donors. Primers included in the PCR were 60 Vbeta and 13 Jbeta primers. Produced via immunoSEQ multiplex PCR; TCRdb's table is partial and in-frame only. Among about 150,000 clones listed, more than 75% were seen once. The sequenced sample consisted of PBMCs. These receptors were obtained from a man under 40 in good health and CMV-seropositive.

The chain has TRBV11-1 and TRBJ1-1, with a tentative D call TRBD1 (5 bases). Trimming took 5 bases from V and 5 from J, leaving 12 bases between them. CDR1 and CDR2 (germline): SGHAT, FQDESV (reference sequence). The CDR3 is made up of 13 amino acids. The CDR3 loop reads CASSRRQFTEAFF. CDR3 nucleotides: TGTGCCAGCAGCCGCAGACAGTTTACTGAAGCTTTCTTT.

The chain recombines TRBV9 with TRBJ2-5; TRBD1 matches at 9 bases. V lost 4 bases and J lost 2; bases outside the gene matches: 9. The V gene's germline CDR1 is SGDLS and CDR2 YYNGEE. This CDR3 has 16 amino acids. In DNA form, the CDR3 reads TGTGCCAGCAGCCTTAGTTCGACAGGGGGTCAAGAGACCCAGTACTTC. It is translated as CASSLSSTGGQETQYF. Complete variable domain (other parts from reference TRBV9 and TRBJ2-5): DSGVTQTPKHLITATGQRVTLRCSPRSGDLSVYWYQQSLDQGLQFLIQYYNGEERAKGNILERFSAQQFPDLHSELNLSSLELGDSALYFCASSLSSTGGQETQYFGPGTRLLVL.

The V call is TRBV2, the J call TRBJ1-5, with D perhaps TRBD1 (5 bases). CDR1 and CDR2 (germline): SNHLY, FYNNEI. Trimming removed 1 base at V and 7 bases at J, with 11 bases between. This CDR3 has 14 residues. The CDR3 DNA follows: TGTGCCAGCAGTGAAGTGGGCCCAGGGCAGCCCCAGCATTTT. Amino acid sequence: CASSEVGPGQPQHF.

V and J are TRBV6-5 and TRBJ1-1; D is perhaps TRBD1 (6 bases). This CDR3 has 14 residues. Germline V gene sequence: CDR1 MNHEY, CDR2 SVGAGI. Trimming took off 7 bases at V and 5 bases at J, with 17 bases between the two ends. Here the CDR3 DNA reads TGTGCCAGCATCTTACAGGGCGGGCGAACTGAAGCTTTCTTT. Translation: CASILQGGRTEAFF.

V gene TRBV7-9 combines with J gene TRBJ2-5, with D perhaps TRBD2 (6 bases). Trimming stripped 6 bases from V and 2 bases from J, with 13 bases between. The germline V gene has CDR1 SEHNR and CDR2 FQNEAQ (reference sequence). This CDR3 contains 14 residues. The CDR3 loop is CASSLEGFQETQYF. The CDR3 DNA reads TGTGCCAGCAGTTTGGAGGGTTTTCAAGAGACCCAGTACTTC. Full variable domain (missing parts from reference TRBV7-9 and TRBJ2-5): DTGVSQNPRHKITKRGQNVTFRCDPISEHNRLYWYRQTLGQGPEFLTYFQNEAQLEKSRLLSDRFSAERPKGSFSTLEIQRTEQGDSAMYLCASSLEGFQETQYFGPGTRLLVL.

This clone appeared a few times. The rearrangement joins TRBV6-5 to TRBJ2-7, with 11 positions matching TRBD2. With 5 bases clipped from V and 2 bases from J, the junction kept 5 bases outside the gene matches. The CDR3 runs to 15 residues. Germline values: CDR1 MNHEY, CDR2 SVGAGI. CDR3 protein: CASSPSSGGTYEQYF. CDR3 bases: TGTGCCAGCAGTCCCTCTAGCGGGGGGACCTACGAGCAGTACTTC.

The gene calls are TRBV15 and TRBJ2-5; the D gene is possibly TRBD2 (7 bases). CDR1 LNHNV and CDR2 YYDKDF come from the germline V gene (reference sequence). This CDR3 contains 15 residues. V dropped 0 bases and J dropped 4 bases, with 12 bases sitting between them. This CDR3 reads CATSRETGRGETQYF. CDR3 DNA sequence: TGTGCCACCAGCAGAGAAACAGGGAGGGGAGAGACCCAGTACTTC.

The V and J genes are TRBV9 and TRBJ2-2, with D maybe TRBD2 (6 bases). The CDR3 runs 16 residues. V lost 0 bases and J lost 4, with 13 bases in between. Germline CDR1 SGDLS, CDR2 YYNGEE. The CDR3 here is CASSVAGGAGTGELFF. The DNA for the CDR3 is TGTGCCAGCAGCGTAGCTGGAGGGGCTGGCACCGGGGAGCTGTTTTTT.

This chain joins TRBV19 and TRBJ1-5; TRBD1 might be the D (6 bases). Trimming cost V 5 bases and J 7 bases, with 18 bases left between them. This CDR3 is built from 15 residues. Germline assignment: CDR1 LNHDA and CDR2 SQIVND (reference sequence). This CDR3 reads CASSPLGGIGQPQHF. Here the CDR3 DNA reads TGTGCCAGTAGTCCCCTAGGGGGTATCGGACAGCCCCAGCATTTT.

This clone showed up just once. V is TRBV15 and J is TRBJ2-1; D not certain. Trimming took off 5 bases at V and 2 bases at J, with 13 bases between the two ends. Germline V gene lookup returns CDR1 LNHNV and CDR2 YYDKDF (reference sequence). This CDR3 spans 15 amino acids. The CDR3 region is CATSLRYRPYNEQFF. CDR3 sequence (DNA): TGTGCCACCAGCCTAAGGTACAGACCCTACAATGAGCAGTTCTTC.

On this clone itself: This sample also contains other DNA sequences that code for the same CDR3. The chain joins TRBV2 to TRBJ2-7; 7 bases align to TRBD1. Trimming at V came to 1 base and at J to 3 bases, leaving 0 bases not matched to a gene. CDR1 and CDR2 (germline): SNHLY, FYNNEI. The CDR3 is 13 residues long. The CDR3, as DNA: TGTGCCAGCAGTGAAGACAGGGGCTACGAGCAGTACGTC. The encoded protein is CASSEDRGYEQYV.

The chain uses TRBV19 and TRBJ1-1, with D maybe TRBD1 (6 bases). Germline V gene sequence: CDR1 LNHDA, CDR2 SQIVND (reference sequence). V was clipped by 1 base and J by 4 bases, with 16 bases between them. This CDR3 has 16 amino acids. The chain's CDR3 is CASSIVPPGAITEAFF. In nucleotides, the CDR3 is TGTGCCAGTAGTATAGTACCCCCAGGGGCGATCACTGAAGCTTTCTTT.

The V call is TRBV29-1, the J call TRBJ2-1, with 9 nucleotides matching TRBD2. Germline-derived CDR1 and CDR2 are SQVTM and ANQGSEA. CDR3 length: 15 amino acids. V was clipped by 2 bases and J by 3 bases; unmatched bases: 5. CDR3 sequence: CSVELTSGHYNEQFF. CDR3 nucleotides: TGCAGCGTTGAACTAACTAGCGGGCACTACAATGAGCAGTTCTTC.

This clone was picked up a small number of times. V and J are TRBV7-6 and TRBJ2-3, with TRBD2 identical over 11 bases. J gave up 3 bases and V 5 bases, and 4 bases lay outside the gene matches. Germline V gives CDR1 SGHVS, CDR2 FNYEAQ. CDR3 size: 15 residues. The CDR3 nucleotides read TGTGCCAGCAGCCACGGGACTAGCGGAACAGATACGCAGTATTTT. Its protein is CASSHGTSGTDTQYF.

V usage is TRBV9 and J usage is TRBJ1-2, with D possibly matching TRBD1 (5 bases). CDR3 size: 15 residues. V lost 2 bases and J lost 0, with 11 bases in between. Germline loops: CDR1 SGDLS, CDR2 YYNGEE. CDR3 protein: CASSVEPTANYGYTF. The CDR3 DNA reads TGTGCCAGCAGCGTGGAACCGACAGCTAACTATGGCTACACCTTC.

The chain carries TRBV6-6 and TRBJ2-1; D is uncertain. The germline gives CDR1 MNHNY, CDR2 SVGAGI (reference sequence). V lost 2 bases and J 6 bases, leaving 8 bases between the germline ends. CDR3 length equals 13 residues. CDR3 sequence reads: CASSYIRFNEQFF. CDR3 coding DNA: TGTGCCAGCAGTTACATACGGTTCAATGAGCAGTTCTTC.

This clone was seen once. The chain has TRBV30 and TRBJ2-5; D call uncertain. The CDR3 runs to 12 residues. Germline V gene lookup returns CDR1 GTSNPN and CDR2 SVGIG (reference sequence). The V gene lost 1 base and the J gene lost 5 bases, with 8 bases spanning the gap. The CDR3: CAWSEPYETQYF. The CDR3 region has the DNA TGTGCCTGGAGTGAGCCTTACGAGACCCAGTACTTC.

V gene TRBV7-2 combines with J gene TRBJ2-1; 13 nucleotides match TRBD2. Germline trimming cut 2 bases from V and 9 bases from J; bases unmatched to any gene: 7. The CDR3 covers 16 residues. The germline CDR1 and CDR2 sequences are SGHTA and FQGNSA. The CDR3 DNA is TGTGCCAGCAGCTTAAAACTAGCGGGAGGGCTCGGTGAGCAGTTCTTC. The encoded protein is CASSLKLAGGLGEQFF.

The V call is TRBV6-1, the J call TRBJ2-7; no reliable D call. From germline, CDR1 is MNHNS and CDR2 SASEGT. V was pared by 7 bases and J by 0 bases, with 10 bases between. The CDR3 is 13 residues long. The CDR3, as DNA: TGTGCCAGCATTTGGGCAGGCTCCTACGAGCAGTACTTC. Its translation is CASIWAGSYEQYF.

The J gene is TRBJ2-1, the V gene TRBV6-5, with a possible D match to TRBD2 (6 bases). Germline CDR1 is MNHEY and CDR2 is SVGAGI. The ends were cut back, 0 bases at V and 5 bases at J, with 11 bases in the middle. The length of the CDR3 is 15 residues. CDR3 amino acids: CASSYSLARNNEQFF. The CDR3 bases are TGTGCCAGCAGTTACTCCCTAGCGCGGAACAATGAGCAGTTCTTC.

A note on this clone: Sequence at one end of the junction differs from germline and may be a read error. V is TRBV7-7 and J is TRBJ2-2, with D perhaps TRBD1 (6 bases). CDR1 SSHAT and CDR2 FNYEAQ come from the germline V gene (reference sequence). The CDR3 spans 13 residues. The CDR3 is CASSRDITGELFF. The CDR3 region has the DNA TGTGCTAGCAGTCGGGACATCACCGGGGAGCTGTTTTTT.

This chain links TRBV14 with TRBJ1-1, with D possibly matching TRBD1 (5 bases). Between the trimmed V and J ends, which lost 5 bases and 8 bases, there was a span of 15 bases. The CDR3 has 13 amino acids. The germline CDR1 and CDR2 sequences are SGHDN and FVKESK. CDR3 protein: CASSGGEGTEAFF. The CDR3 DNA follows: TGTGCCAGCAGCGGGGGGGAGGGAACGGAAGCTTTCTTT.

This chain links TRBV5-6 with TRBJ2-1; TRBD2 agrees at 9 bases. The CDR3 spans 15 residues. Germline loops: CDR1 SGHDT, CDR2 YYEEEE. Trimming removed 0 bases from V and 4 bases from J; junction bases left unmatched: 2. The CDR3 here is CASSLETSGYNEQFF. The CDR3 DNA is TGTGCCAGCAGCTTGGAGACTAGCGGATACAATGAGCAGTTCTTC.

This clone was seen more than once but under ten times. The chain has TRBV6-5 and TRBJ1-1; D is unresolved. The CDR3 is 11 residues long. Per the germline V gene, CDR1 is MNHEY and CDR2 is SVGAGI. The V end lost 11 bases, the J end lost 1 base, and 8 bases lay between the germline ends. The CDR3 DNA sequence: TGTGCCTCCTTCAGGAACACTGAAGCTTTCTTT. Protein sequence: CASFRNTEAFF.